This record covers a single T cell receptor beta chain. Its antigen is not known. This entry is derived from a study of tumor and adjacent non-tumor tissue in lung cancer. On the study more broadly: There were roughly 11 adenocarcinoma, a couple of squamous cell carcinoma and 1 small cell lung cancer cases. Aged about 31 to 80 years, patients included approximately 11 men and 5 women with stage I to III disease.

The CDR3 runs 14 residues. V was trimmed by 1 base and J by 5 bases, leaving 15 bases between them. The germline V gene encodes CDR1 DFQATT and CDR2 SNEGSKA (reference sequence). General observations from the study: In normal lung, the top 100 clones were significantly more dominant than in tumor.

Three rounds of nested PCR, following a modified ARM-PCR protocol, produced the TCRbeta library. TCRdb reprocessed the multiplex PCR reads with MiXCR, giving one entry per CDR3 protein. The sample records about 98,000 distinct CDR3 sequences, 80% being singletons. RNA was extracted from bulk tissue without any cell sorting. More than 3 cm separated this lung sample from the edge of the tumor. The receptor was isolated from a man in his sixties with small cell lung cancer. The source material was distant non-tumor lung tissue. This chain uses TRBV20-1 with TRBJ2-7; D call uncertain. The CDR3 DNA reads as TGCAGTGCTAGAGCTGGAGACGGCGCCAACGAGCAGTACTTC. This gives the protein CSARAGDGANEQYF.